What follows are 16 T cell receptor beta chains derived from one specimen sequenced in a study of PD-1 blockade in classical Hodgkin lymphoma. Only in-frame clones appear in the TCRdb table, and some are missing; sequencing was by immunoSEQ multiplex PCR. The table includes some 53,000 clones, around nine tenths detected once. The time point here: cycle 4 day 1 (C4D1), after more than five weeks of nivolumab. Relapses following autologous stem cell transplantation were seen in all patients, with brentuximab vedotin exposure varying. The source material was peripheral blood mononuclear cells (PBMCs), sampled before the fourth cycle of nivolumab. The receptors come from a human donor with classical Hodgkin lymphoma.

V and J are TRBV5-5 and TRBJ2-3; 9 bases map to TRBD1. CDR1 and CDR2 (germline): SGHKS, YYEKEE (reference sequence). CDR3 size: 15 residues. V trimming: 3 bases; J trimming: 1 base; junction bases outside the gene matches: 3. The CDR3 loop is CASSYRTGGTDTQYF. CDR3 bases: TGTGCCAGCAGCTACAGGACAGGGGGCACAGATACGCAGTATTTT.

The chain uses TRBV27 and TRBJ1-2; D may be TRBD1 (6 bases). Trimming pared 7 bases from V and 7 bases from J, leaving 22 bases between. Germline assignment: CDR1 MNHEY and CDR2 SMNVEV (reference sequence). There are 15 residues in the CDR3. The CDR3 DNA reads as TGTGCCAGCACCTCCCTGGCAGGGGCTTTTGGTGGCTACACCTTC. It translates to CASTSLAGAFGGYTF.

This clone was found once. The chain couples TRBV5-1 to TRBJ1-1; D perhaps matches TRBD1 (5 bases). Trimming removed 5 bases from V and 0 bases from J, with 14 bases in between. Germline CDR1 reads SGHRS; CDR2 reads YFSETQ. The CDR3 is 15 amino acids. Written as DNA, the CDR3 is TGCGCCAGCAGACAACAGGAGATCATGAACACTGAAGCTTTCTTT. This translates into CASRQQEIMNTEAFF. Combining the CDR3 with reference TRBV5-1 and TRBJ1-1 gives the whole variable domain KAGVTQTPRYLIKTRGQQVTLSCSPISGHRSVSWYQQTPGQGLQFLFEYFSETQRNKGNFPGRFSGRQFSNSRSEMNVSTLELGDSALYLCASRQQEIMNTEAFFGQGTRLTVV.

V usage is TRBV7-3 and J usage is TRBJ2-1, with D tentatively TRBD1 or TRBD2 (5 bases each). V lost 0 bases and J 10 bases, leaving 16 bases between the germline ends. The CDR3 is 15 amino acids. Germline V gene data show CDR1 as SGHTA and CDR2 as FQGTGA. The CDR3, as DNA: TGTGCCAGCAGCTTAACGTTCGGGGCAGGAGAAGAGCAGTTCTTC. Protein sequence: CASSLTFGAGEEQFF.

The rearrangement links TRBV5-6 to TRBJ2-5, with TRBD1 as a possible D gene (7 bases). V was trimmed by 2 bases and J by 5 bases, leaving 19 bases between them. CDR1 and CDR2 from the germline V gene are SGHDT and YYEEEE. The CDR3 consists of 16 residues. Written as DNA, the CDR3 is TGTGCCAGCAGCTTAGTGAAACAGGGGAGGTGGGAGACCCAGTACTTC. It specifies CASSLVKQGRWETQYF.

The rearrangement links TRBV7-7 to TRBJ2-3; D possibly corresponds to TRBD2 (6 bases). The CDR3 loop spans 15 amino acids. Germline V CDR1 and CDR2: SSHAT, FNYEAQ (reference sequence). Trimming took 2 bases from V and 1 from J, leaving 10 bases between them. The CDR3 loop is CASSLQPGGTDTQYF. The CDR3 DNA reads as TGTGCCAGCAGCTTACAACCGGGAGGCACAGATACGCAGTATTTT.

This sequence joins TRBV6-1 and TRBJ1-5; D unresolved. V lost 6 bases and J 3 bases, leaving 6 bases between the germline ends. The CDR3 totals 12 residues. Germline loops: CDR1 MNHNS, CDR2 SASEGT. The CDR3 nucleotides are TGTGCCAGCAGGGAGCTCAATCAGCCCCAGCATTTT. Translation gives CASRELNQPQHF.

The chain is built from TRBV9 and TRBJ2-5; the match to TRBD1 covers 8 bases. CDR3 size: 15 residues. Unmatched junction bases numbered 6, after V lost 4 bases and J lost 1 base. Germline CDR1 reads SGDLS; CDR2 reads YYNGEE. CDR3 in DNA: TGTGCCAGCAGCACAGGGGGTAGCGGCCAAGAGACCCAGTACTTC. It translates to CASSTGGSGQETQYF.

The sample holds a few counts of this clone. This CDR3 is also generated by other DNA sequences in the sample. V gene TRBV19 combines with J gene TRBJ2-2; D possibly corresponds to TRBD2 (6 bases). Looked up from germline, CDR1 is LNHDA and CDR2 is SQIVND (reference sequence). This CDR3 is built from 13 residues. With 3 bases removed from V and 4 bases from J, the gap between germline ends came to 6 bases. The CDR3 DNA follows: TGTGCCAGTAGTATCGGGAGCACCGGGGAGCTGTTTTTT. Translation: CASSIGSTGELFF.

The V gene is TRBV4-2, the J gene TRBJ2-6, with 8 bases aligning to TRBD1. Trimming cost V 5 bases and J 0 bases; bases outside gene matches: 6. The V gene's germline CDR1 is LGHNA and CDR2 YNFKEQ. The CDR3 contains 17 residues. The CDR3 nucleotides read TGTGCCAGCAGCTTTGGACAGGGCCGCTCTGGGGCCAACGTCCTGACTTTC. It is translated as CASSFGQGRSGANVLTF.

The chain uses TRBV27 and TRBJ2-1; 16 bases map to TRBD2. CDR3 length: 14 residues. CDR1 and CDR2 from the germline V gene are MNHEY and SMNVEV (reference sequence). The junction had 7 bases not matched to a gene; V was cut back by 5 bases and J by 15 bases. The chain's CDR3 is CASSNPGLAGGRFF. The DNA of the CDR3 is TGTGCCAGCAGTAATCCGGGACTAGCGGGGGGGCGGTTCTTC.

The V gene is TRBV27, the J gene TRBJ2-3; D gene uncertain. Germline CDR1 reads MNHEY; CDR2 reads SMNVEV (reference sequence). This CDR3 region has 10 residues. Trimming cost V 6 bases and J 5 bases, with 3 bases left between them. The CDR3: CASSLDTQYF. In nucleotides, the CDR3 is TGTGCCAGCAGCTTAGATACGCAGTATTTT.

This chain connects TRBV27 to TRBJ2-5; perhaps TRBD1 as D (5 bases). The germline gives CDR1 MNHEY, CDR2 SMNVEV (reference sequence). The CDR3 spans 16 residues. Trimming stripped 2 bases from V and 2 bases from J, with 15 bases between. The DNA of the CDR3 is TGTGCCAGCAGTTTAACAAGGACATCTTGGCAAGAGACCCAGTACTTC. Its protein product is CASSLTRTSWQETQYF.

This chain connects TRBV29-1 to TRBJ2-3, with TRBD1 identical over 7 bases. This CDR3 contains 15 residues. Per the germline V gene, CDR1 is SQVTM and CDR2 is ANQGSEA. The junction had 11 bases not matched to a gene; V was cut back by 4 bases and J by 4 bases. CDR3 loop: CSVGQGPTGPDTQYF. In DNA form, the CDR3 reads TGCAGCGTTGGACAGGGCCCGACCGGACCAGATACGCAGTATTTT.

This clone was observed a handful of times. V usage is TRBV5-4 and J usage is TRBJ1-2, with a tentative D call TRBD1 (6 bases). CDR3 size: 12 residues. Germline CDR1 reads SGHNT; CDR2 reads YYREEE (reference sequence). V shed 2 bases and J shed 8 bases, with 10 bases lying between them. CDR3 DNA sequence: TGTGCCAGCAGCTTCGGGGGGCTCGGCTACACCTTC. This sequence encodes CASSFGGLGYTF. The variable domain in full, with the rest retrieved from reference TRBV5-4 and TRBJ1-2, is ETGVTQSPTHLIKTRGQQVTLRCSSQSGHNTVSWYQQALGQGPQFIFQYYREEENGRGNFPPRFSGLQFPNYSSELNVNALELDDSALYLCASSFGGLGYTFGSGTRLTVV.

This sequence joins TRBV5-5 and TRBJ2-7; D is undetermined. Germline V gives CDR1 SGHKS, CDR2 YYEKEE (reference sequence). The CDR3 is 15 residues long. V gave up 4 bases and J gave up 3 bases, with 17 bases separating them. Here the CDR3 reads CASSERGGRFYEQYF. CDR3 coding DNA: TGTGCCAGCAGCGAAAGAGGTGGACGGTTCTACGAGCAGTACTTC.